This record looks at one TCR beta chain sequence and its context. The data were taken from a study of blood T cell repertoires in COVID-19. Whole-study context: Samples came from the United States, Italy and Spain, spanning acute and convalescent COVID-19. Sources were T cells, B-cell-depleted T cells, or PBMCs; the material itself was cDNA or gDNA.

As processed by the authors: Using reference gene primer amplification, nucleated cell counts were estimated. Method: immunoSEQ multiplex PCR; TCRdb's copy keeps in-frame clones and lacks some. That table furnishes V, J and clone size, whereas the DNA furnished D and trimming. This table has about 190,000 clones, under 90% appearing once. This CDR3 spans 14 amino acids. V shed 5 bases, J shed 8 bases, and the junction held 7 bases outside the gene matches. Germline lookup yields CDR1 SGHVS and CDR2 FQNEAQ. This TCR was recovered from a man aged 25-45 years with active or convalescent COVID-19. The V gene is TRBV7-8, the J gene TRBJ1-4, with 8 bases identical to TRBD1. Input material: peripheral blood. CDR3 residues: CASSEAGGLEKLFF. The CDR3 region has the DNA TGTGCCAGCAGCGAGGCAGGGGGCTTGGAAAAACTGTTTTTT.